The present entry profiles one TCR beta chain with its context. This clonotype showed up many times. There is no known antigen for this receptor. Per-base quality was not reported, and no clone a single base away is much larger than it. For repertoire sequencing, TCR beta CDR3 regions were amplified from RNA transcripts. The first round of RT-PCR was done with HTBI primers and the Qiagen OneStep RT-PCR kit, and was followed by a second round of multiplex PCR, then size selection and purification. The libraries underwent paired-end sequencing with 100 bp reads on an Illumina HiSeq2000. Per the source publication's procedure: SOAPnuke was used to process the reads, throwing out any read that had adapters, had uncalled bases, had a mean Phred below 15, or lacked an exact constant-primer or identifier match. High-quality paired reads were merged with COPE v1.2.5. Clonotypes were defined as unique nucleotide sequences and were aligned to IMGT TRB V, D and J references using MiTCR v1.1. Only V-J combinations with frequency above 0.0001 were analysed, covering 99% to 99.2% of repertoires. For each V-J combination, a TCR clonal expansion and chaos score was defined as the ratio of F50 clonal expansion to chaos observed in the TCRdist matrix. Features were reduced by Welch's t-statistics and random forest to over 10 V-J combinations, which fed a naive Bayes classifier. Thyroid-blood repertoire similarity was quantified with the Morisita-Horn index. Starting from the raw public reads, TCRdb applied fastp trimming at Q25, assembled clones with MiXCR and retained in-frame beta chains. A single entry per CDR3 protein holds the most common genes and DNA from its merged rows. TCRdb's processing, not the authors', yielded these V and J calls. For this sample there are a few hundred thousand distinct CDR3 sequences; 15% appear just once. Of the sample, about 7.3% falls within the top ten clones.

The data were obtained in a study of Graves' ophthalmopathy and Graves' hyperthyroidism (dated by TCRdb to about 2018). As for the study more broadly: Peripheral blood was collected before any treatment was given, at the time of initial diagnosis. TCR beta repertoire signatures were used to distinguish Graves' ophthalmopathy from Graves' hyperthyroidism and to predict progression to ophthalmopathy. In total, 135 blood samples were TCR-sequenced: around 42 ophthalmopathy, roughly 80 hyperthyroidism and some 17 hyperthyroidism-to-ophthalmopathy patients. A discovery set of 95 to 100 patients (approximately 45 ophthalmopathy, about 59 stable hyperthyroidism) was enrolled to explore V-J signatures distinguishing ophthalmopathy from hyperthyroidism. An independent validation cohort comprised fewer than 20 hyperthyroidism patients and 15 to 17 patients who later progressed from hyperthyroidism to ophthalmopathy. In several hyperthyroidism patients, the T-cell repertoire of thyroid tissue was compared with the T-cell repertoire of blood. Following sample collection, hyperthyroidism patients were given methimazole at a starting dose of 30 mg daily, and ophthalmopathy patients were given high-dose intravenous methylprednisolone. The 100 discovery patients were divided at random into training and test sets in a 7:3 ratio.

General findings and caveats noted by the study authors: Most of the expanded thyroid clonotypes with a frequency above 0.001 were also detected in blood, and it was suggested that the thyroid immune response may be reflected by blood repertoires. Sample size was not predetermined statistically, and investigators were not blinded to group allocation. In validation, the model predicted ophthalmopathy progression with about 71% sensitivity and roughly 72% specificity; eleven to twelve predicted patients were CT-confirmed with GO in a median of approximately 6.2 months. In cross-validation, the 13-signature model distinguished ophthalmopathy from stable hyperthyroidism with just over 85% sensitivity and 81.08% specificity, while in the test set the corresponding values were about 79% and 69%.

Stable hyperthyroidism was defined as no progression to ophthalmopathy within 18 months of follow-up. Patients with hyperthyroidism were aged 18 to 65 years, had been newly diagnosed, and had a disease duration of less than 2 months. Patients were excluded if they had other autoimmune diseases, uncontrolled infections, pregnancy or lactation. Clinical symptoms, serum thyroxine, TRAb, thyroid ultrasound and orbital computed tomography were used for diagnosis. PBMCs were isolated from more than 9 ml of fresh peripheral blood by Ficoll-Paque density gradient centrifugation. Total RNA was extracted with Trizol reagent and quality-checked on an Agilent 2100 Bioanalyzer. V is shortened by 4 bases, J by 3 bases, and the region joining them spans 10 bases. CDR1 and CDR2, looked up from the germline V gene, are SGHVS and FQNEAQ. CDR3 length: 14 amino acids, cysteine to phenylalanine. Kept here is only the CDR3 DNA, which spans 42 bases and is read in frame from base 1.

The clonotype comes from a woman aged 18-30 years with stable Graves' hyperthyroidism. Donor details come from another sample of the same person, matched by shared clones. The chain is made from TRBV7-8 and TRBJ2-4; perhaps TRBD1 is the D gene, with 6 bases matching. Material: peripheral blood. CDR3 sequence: CASSSPGHKNIQYF. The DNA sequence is TGTGCCAGCAGCTCCCCGGGACACAAAAACATTCAGTACTTC. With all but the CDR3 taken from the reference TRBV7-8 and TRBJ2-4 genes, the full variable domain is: GAGVSQSPRYKVAKRGQDVALRCDPISGHVSLFWYQQALGQGPEFLTYFQNEAQLDKSGLPSDRFFAERPEGSVSTLKIQRTQQEDSAVYLCASSSPGHKNIQYFGAGTRLSVL.